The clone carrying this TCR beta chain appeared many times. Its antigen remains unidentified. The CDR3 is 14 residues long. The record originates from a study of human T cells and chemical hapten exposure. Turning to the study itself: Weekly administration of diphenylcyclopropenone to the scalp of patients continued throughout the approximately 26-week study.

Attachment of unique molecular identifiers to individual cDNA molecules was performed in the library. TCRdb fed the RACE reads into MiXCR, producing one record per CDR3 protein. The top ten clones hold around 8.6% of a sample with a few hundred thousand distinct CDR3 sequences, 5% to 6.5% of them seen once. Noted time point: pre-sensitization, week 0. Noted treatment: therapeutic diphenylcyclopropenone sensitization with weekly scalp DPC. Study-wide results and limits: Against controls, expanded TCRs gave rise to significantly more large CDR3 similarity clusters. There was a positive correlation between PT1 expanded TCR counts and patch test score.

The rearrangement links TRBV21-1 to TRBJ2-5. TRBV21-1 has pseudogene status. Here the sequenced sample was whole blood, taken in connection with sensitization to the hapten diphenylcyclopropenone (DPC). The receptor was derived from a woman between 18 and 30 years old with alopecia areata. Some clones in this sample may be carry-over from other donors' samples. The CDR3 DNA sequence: TGTGCCAGACTCCGATTTACAGTTTTGGAGACCCAGTACTTC. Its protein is CARLRFTVLETQYF.